The 18 T cell receptor beta chains listed next were all sequenced from one sample in a study of T cell clonotyping in hematopoietic cell transplantation. Assay: immunoSEQ multiplex PCR; the TCRdb copy retains only in-frame clones and omits some. The repertoire includes 35,000 to 50,000 clones, 95% of them detected once, and 0.85% to 1% sits in the top ten. Sequenced sample: peripheral blood mononuclear cells. Receptors originate from a man aged 25-45 years in good health. Some clones in this sample may be carry-over from other donors' samples.

The chain recombines TRBV19 with TRBJ1-2, with a tentative D call TRBD1 (6 bases). Germline V lookup: CDR1 LNHDA, CDR2 SQIVND (reference sequence). CDR3 length: 15 residues. V was clipped by 4 bases and J by 3 bases, with 15 bases between them. CDR3 region: CASSTPVRGDYGYTF. The DNA for the CDR3 is TGTGCCAGTAGTACCCCCGTTAGGGGGGACTATGGCTACACCTTC.

This chain links TRBV11-2 with TRBJ1-2; 8 nucleotides match TRBD1. Germline CDR1 SGHAT, CDR2 FQNNGV. The CDR3 contains 13 residues. With 5 bases clipped from V and 6 bases from J, the junction kept 5 bases outside the gene matches. The CDR3 spells CASSSPTGDGYTF. Written as DNA, the CDR3 is TGTGCCAGCAGCAGTCCGACAGGGGATGGCTACACCTTC.

The chain couples TRBV15 to TRBJ1-2; D is unclear. Germline values: CDR1 LNHNV, CDR2 YYDKDF (reference sequence). The CDR3 extends over 13 amino acids. V lost 1 base and J lost 8, with 11 bases in between. CDR3: CATSRGNGDGYTF. In DNA, the CDR3 is TGTGCCACCAGCAGAGGGAACGGAGACGGCTACACCTTC. Full variable domain (outside the CDR3, taken from reference TRBV15 and TRBJ1-2): DAMVIQNPRYQVTQFGKPVTLSCSQTLNHNVMYWYQQKSSQAPKLLFHYYDKDFNNEADTPDNFQSRRPNTSFCFLDIRSPGLGDTAMYLCATSRGNGDGYTFGSGTRLTVV.

The J gene is TRBJ1-1, the V gene TRBV14; 8 bases line up with TRBD1. CDR1 and CDR2 (germline): SGHDN, FVKESK. V trimming: 3 bases; J trimming: 5 bases; junction bases outside the gene matches: 11. The CDR3 runs 16 residues. For the CDR3, the DNA is TGTGCCAGCAGCCAGACGATACAGGGGGAAATAACTGAAGCTTTCTTT. Its protein product is CASSQTIQGEITEAFF.

The V gene is TRBV5-6, the J gene TRBJ1-2; D is undetermined. The germline V gene encodes CDR1 SGHDT and CDR2 YYEEEE. Trimming took off 4 bases at V and 5 bases at J, with 12 bases between the two ends. The CDR3 is 13 residues long. Here the CDR3 reads CASSDTEDYGYTF. Written as DNA, the CDR3 is TGTGCCAGCAGCGATACCGAAGATTATGGCTACACCTTC.

V and J are TRBV19 and TRBJ1-1; weak D call: TRBD1 (5 bases). The CDR3 loop spans 14 amino acids. Trimming shortened V by 7 bases and J by 1 base, and 13 bases separated the two germline ends. Germline V lookup: CDR1 LNHDA, CDR2 SQIVND (reference sequence). The CDR3 region is CASNNPGQNTEAFF. For the CDR3, the DNA is TGTGCCAGTAACAACCCAGGACAGAACACTGAAGCTTTCTTT. The full variable domain, its missing parts supplied by reference TRBV19 and TRBJ1-1, is DGGITQSPKYLFRKEGQNVTLSCEQNLNHDAMYWYRQDPGQGLRLIYYSQIVNDFQKGDIAEGYSVSREKKESFPLTVTSAQKNPTAFYLCASNNPGQNTEAFFGQGTRLTVV.

The rearrangement uses TRBV6-5 and TRBJ2-7; D is unclear. Trimming left V 6 bases short and J 3 bases short, with 15 bases between. Germline V CDR1 and CDR2: MNHEY, SVGAGI. The CDR3 contains 14 residues. CDR3 sequence: CASRPVGGYYEQYF. The CDR3 DNA reads as TGTGCCAGCAGACCGGTCGGTGGGTACTACGAGCAGTACTTC.

The chain joins TRBV7-6 to TRBJ1-1; no reliable D call. This CDR3 region has 12 residues. The germline V gene has CDR1 SGHVS and CDR2 FNYEAQ. Trimming took off 5 bases at V and 7 bases at J, with 11 bases between the two ends. The CDR3 protein is CASSTPGSEAFF. In DNA, the CDR3 is TGTGCCAGCAGCACTCCGGGAAGTGAAGCTTTCTTT.

The gene calls are TRBV6-5 and TRBJ1-3, with D perhaps matching TRBD1 (5 bases). Germline assignment: CDR1 MNHEY and CDR2 SVGAGI. V dropped 5 bases and J dropped 4 bases, with 15 bases sitting between them. This CDR3 spans 15 amino acids. CDR3 sequence reads: CASSRMGLTGNTIYF. As DNA, the CDR3 is TGTGCCAGCAGTCGCATGGGACTTACCGGAAACACCATATATTTT.

The chain combines TRBV2 with TRBJ2-7, with D possibly matching TRBD2 (5 bases). From germline, CDR1 is SNHLY and CDR2 FYNNEI. This CDR3 spans 13 amino acids. The V and J ends lost 7 bases and 2 bases respectively, with 12 bases between them. The CDR3 here is CASKRYGPYEQYF. The CDR3 nucleotides read TGTGCCAGCAAGCGGTACGGACCCTACGAGCAGTACTTC.

This rearrangement joins TRBV29-1 to TRBJ2-3; possibly TRBD1 for D (6 bases). V was cut by 4 bases and J by 4 bases, with 9 bases left in between. In germline, CDR1 is SQVTM, CDR2 ANQGSEA. This CDR3 spans 12 amino acids. The CDR3 bases are TGCAGCGTTGTCAGGGGCCCAGATACGCAGTATTTT. Amino acids: CSVVRGPDTQYF.

V is TRBV5-1 and J is TRBJ2-3; D gene unclear. The ends were cut back, 3 bases at V and 2 bases at J, with 1 base in the middle. This CDR3 has 11 amino acids. The germline V gene encodes CDR1 SGHRS and CDR2 YFSETQ. This CDR3 reads CASSSTDTQYF. For the CDR3, the DNA is TGCGCCAGCAGCTCCACAGATACGCAGTATTTT.

The chain joins TRBV5-4 to TRBJ2-5, with D perhaps matching TRBD1 or TRBD2 (6 bases each). V gave up 3 bases and J gave up 3 bases, with 18 bases separating them. The CDR3 extends over 16 amino acids. CDR1 is SGHNT, CDR2 YYREEE, per germline (reference sequence). The CDR3 sequence: CASSSRYGGPEETQYF. CDR3 in DNA: TGTGCCAGCAGCTCTAGGTATGGGGGGCCGGAAGAGACCCAGTACTTC.

The chain uses TRBV2 and TRBJ2-1; D remains ambiguous. The V and J ends lost 2 bases and 7 bases respectively, with 3 bases between them. The CDR3 consists of 11 residues. In germline, CDR1 is SNHLY, CDR2 FYNNEI. The CDR3 sequence is CASSERNEQFF. CDR3 bases: TGTGCCAGCAGTGAACGTAATGAGCAGTTCTTC.

The V gene is TRBV5-4, the J gene TRBJ2-3; 9 nucleotides line up with TRBD1. Per the germline V gene, CDR1 is SGHNT and CDR2 is YYREEE (reference sequence). The ends lost 5 bases at V and 2 bases at J; junction bases unmatched: 6. The CDR3 is made up of 15 amino acids. The CDR3 nucleotides are TGTGCCAGCAGGCCTACAGGGGGCGTCACAGATACGCAGTATTTT. It encodes CASRPTGGVTDTQYF. Variable domain in full (rest from reference TRBV5-4 and TRBJ2-3): ETGVTQSPTHLIKTRGQQVTLRCSSQSGHNTVSWYQQALGQGPQFIFQYYREEENGRGNFPPRFSGLQFPNYSSELNVNALELDDSALYLCASRPTGGVTDTQYFGPGTRLTVL.

The rearrangement uses TRBV7-6 and TRBJ1-1; no reliable D call. CDR1 is SGHVS, CDR2 FNYEAQ, per germline. Between the trimmed V and J ends, which lost 2 bases and 0 bases, there was a span of 7 bases. The CDR3 loop spans 14 amino acids. The chain's CDR3 is CASSLNRVNTEAFF. The DNA of the CDR3 is TGTGCCAGCAGCTTAAATAGGGTGAACACTGAAGCTTTCTTT.

This chain uses TRBV6-5 with TRBJ2-5; D gene unclear. The germline V gene has CDR1 MNHEY and CDR2 SVGAGI. Trimming removed 6 bases from V and 4 bases from J, with 12 bases in between. The CDR3 contains 13 residues. CDR3 in DNA: TGTGCCAGCAGGAGAGAAGGTCGAGAGACCCAGTACTTC. Its protein product is CASRREGRETQYF.

The gene calls are TRBV5-1 and TRBJ1-2, with 7 nucleotides matching TRBD1. The CDR3 contains 14 residues. The germline V gene encodes CDR1 SGHRS and CDR2 YFSETQ. After removal of 4 bases from V and 0 bases from J, the junction contained 3 bases not matched to a gene. The CDR3 protein is CASSPGTANYGYTF. CDR3 nucleotides: TGCGCCAGCAGCCCCGGGACAGCTAACTATGGCTACACCTTC. The full variable domain, its missing parts supplied by reference TRBV5-1 and TRBJ1-2, is KAGVTQTPRYLIKTRGQQVTLSCSPISGHRSVSWYQQTPGQGLQFLFEYFSETQRNKGNFPGRFSGRQFSNSRSEMNVSTLELGDSALYLCASSPGTANYGYTFGSGTRLTVV.